This T cell receptor beta chain came from a study of cytomegalovirus exposure and HLA in healthy donors. Study-wide results and caveats: Previously analyzed data showed that most TCR beta V segments were productive at a frequency of about 90% or about 30%. Some V segments could not be told apart, so they were left out, TRBV6-2 and TRBV6-3 among them. V- and J-gene trimming in TCR beta was tied to a missense DCLRE1C variant by an analysis performed later. TCR beta chains associated with HLA were, in a later analysis, more clonally expanded than equally common others.

Germline CDR1 is SGHKS and CDR2 is YYEKEE (reference sequence). V was shortened by 2 bases and J by 4 bases, with 3 bases between the two germline ends. The CDR3 loop spans 11 amino acids. Primers: 60 Vbeta forward and 13 Jbeta reverse. The repertoire was sequenced with immunoSEQ multiplex PCR; TCRdb's copy has only in-frame clones and lacks some. Here the sample spans 200,000 or so clones, about four fifths being singletons. On this clone: Its antigen is unknown.

The sequence was collected from a boy aged 5-17 years in good health and CMV-seronegative. The chain carries TRBV5-5 and TRBJ1-1; D gene unclear. Sequenced: PBMCs. The CDR3 protein is CASSFVTEAFF. The CDR3 region has the DNA TGTGCCAGCAGCTTCGTCACTGAAGCTTTCTTT.